The 4 T cell receptor beta chains listed next were all sequenced from one sample in a study of blood T cell repertoires in COVID-19. This table comes from immunoSEQ multiplex PCR, and its TCRdb copy is limited to in-frame clones, with some not included. Of hundreds of thousands of clones detected, around 90% appear once; the ten largest clones hold about 3%. The sequenced sample was PBMCs or T cells enriched from blood (not recorded which). All receptors derive from a woman between 50 and 59 years old who had recovered from COVID-19.

This chain uses TRBV4-2 with TRBJ2-1; D gene uncertain. Trimming removed 1 base at V and 5 bases at J, with 9 bases between. Germline CDR1 LGHNA, CDR2 YNFKEQ. The CDR3 has 14 residues. The CDR3 here is CASSQGTGNNEQFF. As DNA, the CDR3 is TGTGCCAGCAGCCAAGGCACTGGTAACAATGAGCAGTTCTTC.

The V gene is TRBV30, the J gene TRBJ1-3; possibly TRBD1 for D (6 bases). This CDR3 spans 11 amino acids. The germline V and J ends were trimmed by 4 bases and 8 bases, with 9 bases remaining between them. Germline CDR1 is GTSNPN and CDR2 is SVGIG (reference sequence). The CDR3 here is CAWKGDHTIYF. CDR3 sequence (DNA): TGTGCCTGGAAGGGGGATCACACCATATATTTT. Full variable domain (missing parts from reference TRBV30 and TRBJ1-3): SQTIHQWPATLVQPVGSPLSLECTVEGTSNPNLYWYRQAAGRGLQLLFYSVGIGQISSEVPQNLSASRPQDRQFILSSKKLLLSDSGFYLCAWKGDHTIYFGEGSWLTVV.

The rearrangement links TRBV13 to TRBJ1-1; 7 bases are a match to TRBD1. The trim removed 2 bases at V and 3 bases at J, leaving 6 bases unmatched. The CDR3 runs 15 residues. CDR1 is PRHDT and CDR2 is FYEKMQ in the germline V gene (reference sequence). In DNA form, the CDR3 reads TGTGCCAGCAGCTTAAAGACAGGGAAGGACACTGAAGCTTTCTTT. Amino acids: CASSLKTGKDTEAFF.

The rearrangement joins TRBV20-1 to TRBJ1-4; D remains ambiguous. The V and J ends lost 6 bases and 15 bases respectively, with 17 bases between them. Germline lookup yields CDR1 DFQATT and CDR2 SNEGSKA (reference sequence). This CDR3 has 11 residues. The CDR3 DNA reads as TGCAGTGCCCGTAACGATTTACTCGTGTTTTTT. It codes for CSARNDLLVFF.